The present TCR beta chain was sequenced within a study of Ad26.COV2.S vaccination and SARS-CoV-2 variants. Study-level information: Intramuscularly, Ad26.COV2.S was given either once or twice, 56 days apart. Study-wide results and limits: In TCR breadth and depth analyses, total T cell responses may have been underestimated.

For this clone: Antigen: not known.

Repertoires were generated with immunoSEQ multiplex PCR, while TCRdb's copy carries only in-frame clones and drops some. In the table there are roughly 320,000 clones, more than 70% of which are singletons. With 4 bases clipped from V and 5 bases from J, the junction kept 7 bases outside the gene matches. Per germline, CDR1 SGHNT and CDR2 YYREEE (reference sequence). The CDR3 loop spans 15 amino acids. Documented treatment: around 19 received Ad26.COV2.S at low or high dose, single or two shots; about 5 received placebo; per-sample allocation not given. The samples were gathered on day 63 after the first injection of vaccine or placebo. This person who donated was an adult of 18-55 years in Boston. The vaccine delivered Wuhan-strain SARS-CoV-2 spike through an Ad26 vector.

The receptor was derived from a person aged 18-60 years who received the Ad26.COV2.S COVID-19 vaccine or a placebo. This specimen was peripheral blood, taken in a trial of Ad26.COV2.S vaccine versus placebo. The chain uses TRBV5-4 and TRBJ1-4; 8 nucleotides align to TRBD1. The CDR3 here is CASSVGQGGNEKLFF. CDR3 DNA sequence: TGTGCCAGCAGCGTTGGACAGGGAGGAAATGAAAAACTGTTTTTT.